This T cell receptor (beta chain) was captured in a study of cytomegalovirus exposure and HLA in healthy donors. About the research overall: Unique TCR beta sequences numbering about 100 million came from approximately 180 million T cells in an earlier analysis. The study, taken as a whole, reports: In an earlier analysis, productive rearrangement rates for most beta V segments clustered near 90% or 30%. Later analysis identified a missense DCLRE1C variant that was linked to TCR beta V- and J-gene trimming.

Healthy bone marrow donors made up the cohort. Researchers ran the PCR with 60 Vbeta and 13 Jbeta primers. The assay was immunoSEQ multiplex PCR, and TCRdb's table has in-frame clones only and misses some. This repertoire shows roughly 100,000 clones, less than 85% found once; its top ten account for more than 5%. V was cut by 7 bases and J by 7 bases, with 16 bases left in between. Germline V CDR1 and CDR2: SNHLY, FYNNEI. CDR3 length: 14 amino acids. As to this clone: Its antigen is still unknown.

This receptor was identified in a man aged 25-45 years in good health and CMV-seropositive. The rearrangement uses TRBV2 and TRBJ1-4, with D perhaps TRBD1 (5 bases). The sample taken for sequencing was PBMCs. Here the CDR3 reads CASKGAQWGEKLFF. The CDR3 coding sequence is TGTGCCAGCAAAGGGGCCCAGTGGGGTGAAAAACTGTTTTTT.